The T cell receptor (beta chain) described here comes from a study of blood T cell repertoires in COVID-19. For the study at large: The cDNA or gDNA used as material had been derived from T cells, B-cell-depleted T cells, or PBMCs.

Seattle patients were enrolled during active infection and followed longitudinally. TCRdb keeps only in-frame clones here, not all; method: immunoSEQ multiplex PCR. The sample lists roughly 280,000 clones; 70% to 90% were seen once. Looked up from germline, CDR1 is SEHNR and CDR2 is FQNEAQ (reference sequence). The CDR3 runs 15 residues. After removal of 5 bases from V and 8 bases from J, the junction contained 9 bases not matched to a gene. Specimen: peripheral blood. The clonotype comes from a woman between 55 and 75 years old with COVID-19, enrolled during active disease. The chain combines TRBV7-9 with TRBJ2-1, with 10 bases lining up with TRBD2. CDR3 coding DNA: TGTGCCAGCAGCCCCCGGACTAGCGGTGTAGATGAGCAGTTCTTC. Amino acid sequence: CASSPRTSGVDEQFF.